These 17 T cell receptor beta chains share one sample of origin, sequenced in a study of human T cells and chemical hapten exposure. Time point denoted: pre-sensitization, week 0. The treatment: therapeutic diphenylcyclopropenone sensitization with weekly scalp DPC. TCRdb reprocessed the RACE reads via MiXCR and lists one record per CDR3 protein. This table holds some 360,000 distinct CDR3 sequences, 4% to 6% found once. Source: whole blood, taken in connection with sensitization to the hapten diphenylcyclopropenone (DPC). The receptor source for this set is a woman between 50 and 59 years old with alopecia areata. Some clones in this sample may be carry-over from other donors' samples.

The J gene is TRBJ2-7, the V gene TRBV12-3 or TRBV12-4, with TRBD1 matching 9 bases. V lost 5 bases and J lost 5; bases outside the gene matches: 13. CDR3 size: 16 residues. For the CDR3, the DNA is TGTGCCAGCAGTATAAGCCCCGGGACAGGGACGGACGAGCAGTACTTC. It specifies CASSISPGTGTDEQYF.

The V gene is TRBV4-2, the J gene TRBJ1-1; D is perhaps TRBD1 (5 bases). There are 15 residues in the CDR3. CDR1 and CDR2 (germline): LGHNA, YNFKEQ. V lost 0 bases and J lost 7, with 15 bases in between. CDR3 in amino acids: CASSQEGGFTDEAFF. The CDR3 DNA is TGTGCCAGCAGCCAAGAGGGGGGTTTCACTGATGAAGCTTTCTTT.

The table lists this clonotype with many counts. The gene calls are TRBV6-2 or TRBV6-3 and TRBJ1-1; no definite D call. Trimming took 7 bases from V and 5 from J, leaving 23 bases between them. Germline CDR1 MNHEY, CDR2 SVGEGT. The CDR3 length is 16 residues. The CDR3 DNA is TGTGCCAGCACTTCCACGTCGGGGTGGTCGGGGACTGAAGCTTTCTTT. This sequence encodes CASTSTSGWSGTEAFF.

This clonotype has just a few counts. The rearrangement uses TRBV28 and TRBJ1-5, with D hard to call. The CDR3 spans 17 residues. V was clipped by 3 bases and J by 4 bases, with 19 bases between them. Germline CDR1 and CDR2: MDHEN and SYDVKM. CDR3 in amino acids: CASSFLQQQALNQPQHF. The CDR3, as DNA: TGTGCCAGCAGTTTCCTACAGCAGCAGGCCCTAAATCAGCCCCAGCATTTT.

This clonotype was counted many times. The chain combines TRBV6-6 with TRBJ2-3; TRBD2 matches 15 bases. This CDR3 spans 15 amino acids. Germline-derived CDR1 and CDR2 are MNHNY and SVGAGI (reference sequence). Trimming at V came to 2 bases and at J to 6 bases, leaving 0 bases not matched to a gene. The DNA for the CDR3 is TGTGCCAGCAGTTACGGACTAGCGGGAGGGGATACGCAGTATTTT. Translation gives CASSYGLAGGDTQYF.

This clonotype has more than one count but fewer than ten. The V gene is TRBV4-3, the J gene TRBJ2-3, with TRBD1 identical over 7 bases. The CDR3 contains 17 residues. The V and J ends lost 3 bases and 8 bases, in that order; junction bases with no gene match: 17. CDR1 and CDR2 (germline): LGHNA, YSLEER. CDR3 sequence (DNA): TGCGCCAGCAGCCAGGACCGTGACAGGGCAGTTGGGGGTACGCAGTATTTT. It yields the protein CASSQDRDRAVGGTQYF.

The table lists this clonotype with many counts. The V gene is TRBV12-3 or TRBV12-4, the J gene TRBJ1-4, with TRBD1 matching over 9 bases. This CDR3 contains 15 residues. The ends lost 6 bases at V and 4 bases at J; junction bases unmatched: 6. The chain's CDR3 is CASRGGQGFNEKLFF. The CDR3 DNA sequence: TGTGCCAGCAGGGGGGGACAGGGCTTTAATGAAAAACTGTTTTTT.

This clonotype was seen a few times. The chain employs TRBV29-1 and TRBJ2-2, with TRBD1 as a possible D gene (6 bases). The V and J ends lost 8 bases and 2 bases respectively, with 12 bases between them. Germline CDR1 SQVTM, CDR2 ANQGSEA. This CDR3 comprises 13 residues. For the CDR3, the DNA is TGCAGCACGAGGGGGTCCAACACCGGGGAGCTGTTTTTT. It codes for CSTRGSNTGELFF.

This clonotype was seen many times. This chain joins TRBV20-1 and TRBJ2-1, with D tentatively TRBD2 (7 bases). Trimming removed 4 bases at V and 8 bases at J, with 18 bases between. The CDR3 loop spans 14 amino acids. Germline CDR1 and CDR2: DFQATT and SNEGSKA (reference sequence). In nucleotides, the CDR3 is TGCAGTGCTATACAGGGAGGGCCGATAGATGAGCAGTTCTTC. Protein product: CSAIQGGPIDEQFF.

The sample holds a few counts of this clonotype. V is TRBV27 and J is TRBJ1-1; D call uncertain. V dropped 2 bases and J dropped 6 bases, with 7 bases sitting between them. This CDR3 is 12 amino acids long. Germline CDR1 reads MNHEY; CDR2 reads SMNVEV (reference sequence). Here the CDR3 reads CASSLIGSEAFF. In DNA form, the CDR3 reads TGTGCCAGCAGTTTAATTGGTTCTGAAGCTTTCTTT.

This chain's CDR3 is CAWSGGGTGELFF. The CDR3 DNA is TGTGCCTGGAGTGGAGGAGGGACCGGGGAGCTGTTTTTT. J is TRBJ2-2 and V is TRBV30, with D maybe TRBD2 (6 bases). This CDR3 spans 13 amino acids. CDR1 and CDR2 (germline): GTSNPN, SVGIG (reference sequence). V shed 1 base and J shed 5 bases, with 8 bases lying between them.

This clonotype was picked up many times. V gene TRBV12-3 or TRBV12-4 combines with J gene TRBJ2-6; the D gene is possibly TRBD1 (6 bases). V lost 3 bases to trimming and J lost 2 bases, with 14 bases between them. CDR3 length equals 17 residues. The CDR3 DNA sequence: TGTGCCAGCAGTTTGGGGACATGGGGAACTGGGGCCAACGTCCTGACTTTC. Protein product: CASSLGTWGTGANVLTF.

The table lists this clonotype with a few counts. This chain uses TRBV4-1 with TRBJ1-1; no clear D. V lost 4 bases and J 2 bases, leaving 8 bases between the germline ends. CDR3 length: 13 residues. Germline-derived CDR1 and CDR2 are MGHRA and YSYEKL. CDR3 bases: TGCGCCAGCAGCCCCATAGCCAACACTGAAGCTTTCTTT. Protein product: CASSPIANTEAFF.

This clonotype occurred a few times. CDR3 sequence (DNA): TGTGCCAGCAGCCACACGGGACCCCAGGACAATGAGCAGTTCTTC. It translates to CASSHTGPQDNEQFF. The J gene is TRBJ2-1, the V gene TRBV25-1; D possibly uses TRBD1 or TRBD2 (5 bases each). The CDR3 totals 15 residues. CDR1 is MGHDK, CDR2 SYGVNS, per germline. The germline V and J ends were trimmed by 6 bases and 5 bases, with 17 bases remaining between them.

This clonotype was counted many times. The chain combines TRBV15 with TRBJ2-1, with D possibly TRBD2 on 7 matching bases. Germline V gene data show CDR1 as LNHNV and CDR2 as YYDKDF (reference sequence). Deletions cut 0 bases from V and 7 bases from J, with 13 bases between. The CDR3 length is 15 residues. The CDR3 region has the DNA TGTGCCACCAGCAGAGATCCGGGGAGGGGGAATGAGCAGTTCTTC. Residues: CATSRDPGRGNEQFF.

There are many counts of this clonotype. Here the CDR3 DNA reads TGTGCCAGCAGCCAAGAAATGGGACTGCGGAATGAGCAGTTCTTC. This gives the protein CASSQEMGLRNEQFF. V gene TRBV4-2 combines with J gene TRBJ2-1; D perhaps matches TRBD2 (6 bases). The germline CDR1 and CDR2 sequences are LGHNA and YNFKEQ. Trimming took off 0 bases at V and 7 bases at J, with 13 bases between the two ends. The CDR3 totals 15 residues.

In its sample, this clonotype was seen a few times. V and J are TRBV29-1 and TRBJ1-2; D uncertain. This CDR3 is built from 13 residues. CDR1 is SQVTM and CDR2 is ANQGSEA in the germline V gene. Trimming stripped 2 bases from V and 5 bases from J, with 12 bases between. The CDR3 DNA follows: TGCAGCGTTGAAAGGGCAGCCAAGTATGGCTACACCTTC. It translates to CSVERAAKYGYTF.